One sample yielded the 23 T cell receptor beta chains listed below, sequenced in a study of T cells of healthy individuals. TCRdb called the 5' RACE reads again in MiXCR, with one record for every CDR3 protein. This repertoire shows fewer than 75,000 distinct CDR3 sequences, around 16% found once; its top ten account for around 5.1%. The receptors come from a human donor in good health.

V usage is TRBV20-1 and J usage is TRBJ2-3, with D possibly called TRBD1 or TRBD2 (7 bases each). The V end was cut by 4 bases, the J end by 8 bases, with 16 bases between. CDR1 is DFQATT, CDR2 SNEGSKA, per germline (reference sequence). The CDR3 spans 13 residues. This chain's CDR3 is CSANHQGGVTQYF. The CDR3 nucleotides are TGCAGTGCTAATCATCAGGGGGGGGTTACGCAGTATTTT.

This clonotype has ten or more counts. The rearrangement links TRBV20-1 to TRBJ1-1; D perhaps matches TRBD1 (6 bases). V was trimmed by 3 bases and J by 0 bases, leaving 8 bases between them. The germline gives CDR1 DFQATT, CDR2 SNEGSKA (reference sequence). The CDR3 length is 13 residues. CDR3 bases: TGCAGTGCTAGGCAGGGGCTGAACACTGAAGCTTTCTTT. Its translation is CSARQGLNTEAFF.

This clonotype came up a few times. The chain carries TRBV7-2 and TRBJ2-1; D is unclear. CDR3 length: 13 amino acids. With 5 bases removed from V and 6 bases from J, the gap between germline ends came to 11 bases. Germline V gene data show CDR1 as SGHTA and CDR2 as FQGNSA. The CDR3 reads CASSHSWGNEQFF. Written as DNA, the CDR3 is TGTGCCAGCAGCCACAGTTGGGGCAATGAGCAGTTCTTC.

This clonotype has only a few counts. V and J are TRBV25-1 and TRBJ2-2; perhaps TRBD1 as D (5 bases). Per the germline V gene, CDR1 is MGHDK and CDR2 is SYGVNS. Between the trimmed V and J ends, which lost 2 bases and 7 bases, there was a span of 14 bases. The CDR3 is made up of 15 amino acids. The CDR3 sequence: CASSETGAKVGELFF. CDR3 nucleotide sequence: TGTGCCAGCAGTGAAACAGGCGCCAAGGTCGGGGAGCTGTTTTTT. The full variable domain, its missing parts supplied by reference TRBV25-1 and TRBJ2-2, is EADIYQTPRYLVIGTGKKITLECSQTMGHDKMYWYQQDPGMELHLIHYSYGVNSTEKGDLSSESTVSRIRTEHFPLTLESARPSHTSQYLCASSETGAKVGELFFGEGSRLTVL.

CDR3: CASSSSGGAGYNEQFF. The CDR3 coding sequence is TGTGCCAGCAGCTCGAGCGGGGGGGCCGGGTACAATGAGCAGTTCTTC. This sequence joins TRBV11-2 and TRBJ2-1, with 10 positions matching TRBD2. The ends lost 4 bases at V and 4 bases at J; junction bases unmatched: 7. The CDR3 loop spans 16 amino acids. CDR1 and CDR2 (germline): SGHAT, FQNNGV. The full variable domain, its missing parts supplied by reference TRBV11-2 and TRBJ2-1, is EAGVAQSPRYKIIEKRQSVAFWCNPISGHATLYWYQQILGQGPKLLIQFQNNGVVDDSQLPKDRFSAERLKGVDSTLKIQPAKLEDSAVYLCASSSSGGAGYNEQFFGPGTRLTVL.

This clonotype was found many times. This chain uses TRBV28 with TRBJ2-7; D unresolved. Germline V gene data show CDR1 as MDHEN and CDR2 as SYDVKM. V dropped 10 bases and J dropped 3 bases, with 10 bases sitting between them. The CDR3 sequence is 11 residues long. In DNA, the CDR3 is TGTGCCACAGACGGTTACTACGAGCAGTACTTC. Translated, it gives CATDGYYEQYF.

This clonotype was seen ten or more times. The chain has TRBV7-9 and TRBJ1-3; D is undetermined. Germline CDR1 reads SEHNR; CDR2 reads FQNEAQ (reference sequence). V was shortened by 1 base and J by 0 bases, with 1 base between the two germline ends. The CDR3 is 13 amino acids. DNA of the CDR3: TGTGCCAGCAGCTTAGGCTCTGGAAACACCATATATTTT. Encoded protein: CASSLGSGNTIYF.

This clonotype came up many times. This chain connects TRBV12-3 or TRBV12-4 to TRBJ2-5; D is uncertain. The CDR3 sequence is 12 residues long. Trimming stripped 2 bases from V and 4 bases from J, with 5 bases between. CDR3 region: CASSLPGETQYF. The CDR3 coding sequence is TGTGCCAGCAGTTTACCCGGAGAGACCCAGTACTTC.

This rearrangement joins TRBV7-2 to TRBJ2-3; TRBD2 matches 11 bases. This CDR3 has 16 residues. Germline CDR1 and CDR2: SGHTA and FQGNSA. With 5 bases clipped from V and 6 bases from J, the junction kept 10 bases outside the gene matches. The DNA of the CDR3 is TGTGCCAGCAGCCTAATAGCGGGGGGGCTTTATGATACGCAGTATTTT. Its translation is CASSLIAGGLYDTQYF.

CDR3 nucleotides: TGCGCCAGCAGCCCCTCCGGGGTAGACACAGATACGCAGTATTTT. It yields the protein CASSPSGVDTDTQYF. V and J are TRBV5-1 and TRBJ2-3; possible D gene TRBD2, 5 bases. Trimming shortened V by 4 bases and J by 2 bases, and 14 bases separated the two germline ends. This CDR3 is 15 amino acids long. The germline CDR1 and CDR2 sequences are SGHRS and YFSETQ.

Ten or more counts support this clonotype. The chain employs TRBV7-8 and TRBJ2-3; a possible D gene is TRBD2 (6 bases). This CDR3 is 13 amino acids long. Germline CDR1 SGHVS, CDR2 FQNEAQ. Trimming took off 8 bases at V and 8 bases at J, with 17 bases between the two ends. The CDR3 nucleotides are TGTGCCAGCCAACCCAGGTTCGGGGGTACGCAGTATTTT. Its protein is CASQPRFGGTQYF.

This clonotype was observed many times. The gene calls are TRBV18 and TRBJ2-4; 11 bases agree with TRBD2. The CDR3 contains 17 residues. The germline CDR1 and CDR2 sequences are KGHSH and LQKENI. V was clipped by 3 bases and J by 0 bases; unmatched bases: 4. This chain's CDR3 is CASSPGTSGLAKNIQYF. Written as DNA, the CDR3 is TGTGCCAGCTCACCCGGGACTAGCGGACTAGCCAAAAACATTCAGTACTTC.

As regards this clonotype: At one boundary the junction diverges from the germline segment, which might be a read error. J is TRBJ2-3 and V is TRBV2, with 10 bases matching TRBD1. The germline V gene has CDR1 SNHLY and CDR2 FYNNEI. The CDR3 sequence is 15 residues long. CDR3 in DNA: TGTGCCAGCAGTACCTTGACAGGGGGCACCGATACGCAGTATTTT. Its translation is CASSTLTGGTDTQYF.

This clonotype was detected a few times. The chain links TRBV6-5 to TRBJ2-1; 7 positions agree with TRBD2. V lost 5 bases to trimming and J lost 3 bases; unmatched junction nucleotides: 4. The CDR3 extends over 14 amino acids. In germline, CDR1 is MNHEY, CDR2 SVGAGI. The CDR3 DNA follows: TGTGCCAGCAGTCCCGGCGGGAGCTACAATGAGCAGTTCTTC. The encoded protein is CASSPGGSYNEQFF.

This clonotype was counted a few times. The chain uses TRBV20-1 and TRBJ2-3, with 11 bases matching TRBD2. J gave up 4 bases and V 2 bases, and 5 bases lay outside the gene matches. CDR1 is DFQATT and CDR2 is SNEGSKA in the germline V gene (reference sequence). CDR3 length: 15 amino acids. CDR3 bases: TGCAGTGCTAGACCAACTAGCGGGAGTGCAGATACGCAGTATTTT. It codes for CSARPTSGSADTQYF.

Notes on this clonotype: This CDR3 fails to terminate in the conserved phenylalanine or tryptophan, so it likely reflects a read error. This chain links TRBV28 with TRBJ1-6, with D possibly matching TRBD1 (6 bases). Trimming shortened V by 5 bases and J by 1 base, and 9 bases separated the two germline ends. The CDR3 has 15 residues. Germline V gene data show CDR1 as MDHEN and CDR2 as SYDVKM. CDR3 sequence reads: CASSQRGSYNSPLHS. DNA of the CDR3: TGTGCCAGCAGTCAGAGGGGGTCCTATAATTCACCCCTCCACTCT.

The chain uses TRBV5-4 and TRBJ1-2; tentative D call: TRBD1 (5 bases). CDR1 and CDR2 (germline): SGHNT, YYREEE (reference sequence). Trimming pared 0 bases from V and 7 bases from J, leaving 13 bases between. The CDR3 length is 14 residues. Here the CDR3 DNA reads TGTGCCAGCAGCTTGGTCGGCGGGGCGGGTGGCTACACCTTC. Translation gives CASSLVGGAGGYTF.

This clonotype was found many times. The chain couples TRBV3-1 to TRBJ1-2; D remains ambiguous. The germline V gene encodes CDR1 LGHDT and CDR2 YNNKEL (reference sequence). The germline V and J ends were trimmed by 2 bases and 2 bases, with 9 bases remaining between them. There are 14 residues in the CDR3. CDR3 protein: CASSQLEGNYGYTF. DNA of the CDR3: TGTGCCAGCAGCCAACTCGAGGGAAACTATGGCTACACCTTC.

This clonotype occurred a few times. V usage is TRBV7-9 and J usage is TRBJ2-1; a weak D match, TRBD1 (5 bases). Germline CDR1 is SEHNR and CDR2 is FQNEAQ (reference sequence). V dropped 2 bases and J dropped 10 bases, with 15 bases sitting between them. This CDR3 is built from 14 residues. CDR3: CASSLFDGAEEQFF. The CDR3 nucleotides read TGTGCCAGCAGCTTATTCGATGGGGCGGAGGAGCAGTTCTTC.

This clonotype was seen a handful of times. The chain links TRBV12-3 or TRBV12-4 to TRBJ2-5; 11 nucleotides agree with TRBD1. J lost 7 bases, V lost 6 bases, and 7 bases had no gene match. The CDR3 has 14 residues. Here the CDR3 DNA reads TGTGCCAGCAGGCGGACAGGGGGCGAGACGACCCAGTACTTC. Protein sequence: CASRRTGGETTQYF.

This clonotype was recorded a few times. This sequence joins TRBV11-2 and TRBJ1-2, with a weak D call TRBD1 (6 bases). Trimming stripped 5 bases from V and 5 bases from J, with 15 bases between. Germline-derived CDR1 and CDR2 are SGHAT and FQNNGV. This CDR3 is built from 14 residues. CDR3: CASSTQTGLYGYTF. The CDR3 bases are TGTGCCAGCAGCACCCAGACAGGATTGTATGGCTACACCTTC.

J is TRBJ2-4 and V is TRBV20-1; D is possibly TRBD1 (5 bases). The CDR3 sequence is 13 residues long. Germline V gene data show CDR1 as DFQATT and CDR2 as SNEGSKA (reference sequence). V shed 5 bases and J shed 3 bases, with 11 bases lying between them. CDR3 sequence (DNA): TGCAGTGCTTACAGGAGATTCAAAAACATTCAGTACTTC. Amino acid sequence: CSAYRRFKNIQYF.

This clonotype was found many times. The chain employs TRBV4-1 and TRBJ1-3; D is unresolved. Germline CDR1 MGHRA, CDR2 YSYEKL. The V and J ends lost 6 bases and 0 bases respectively, with 6 bases between them. The CDR3 runs to 13 residues. This CDR3 reads CASSQSSGNTIYF. The CDR3 DNA sequence: TGCGCCAGCAGTCAGAGCTCTGGAAACACCATATATTTT.